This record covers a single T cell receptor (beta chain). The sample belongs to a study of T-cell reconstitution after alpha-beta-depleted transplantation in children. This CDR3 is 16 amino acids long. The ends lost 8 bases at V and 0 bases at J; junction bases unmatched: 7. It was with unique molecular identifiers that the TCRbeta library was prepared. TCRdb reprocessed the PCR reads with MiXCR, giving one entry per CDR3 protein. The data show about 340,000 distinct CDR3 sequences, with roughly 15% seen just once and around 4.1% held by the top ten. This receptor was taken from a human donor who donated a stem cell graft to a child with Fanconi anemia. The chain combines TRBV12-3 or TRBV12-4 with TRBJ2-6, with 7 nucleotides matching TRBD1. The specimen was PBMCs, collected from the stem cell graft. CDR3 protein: CASWGQTLSGANVLTF. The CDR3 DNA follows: TGTGCCAGCTGGGGACAGACCCTCTCTGGGGCCAACGTCCTGACTTTC.